This passage covers 27 T cell receptor beta chains from one sample sequenced in a study of control samples from healthy donors and cancer patients. TCRdb's table, derived via immunoSEQ multiplex PCR, lists solely in-frame clones and lacks some. Of approximately 70,000 clones listed, about 89% were seen once; the top ten hold 2% to 2.5%. The sample was PBMCs. These receptors all stem from a woman aged 50 to 65 with head and neck cancer.

The chain couples TRBV5-1 to TRBJ2-5; 12 bases are shared with TRBD2. This CDR3 is 15 amino acids long. Germline CDR1 is SGHRS and CDR2 is YFSETQ. The V segment lost 6 bases and the J segment 4 bases; nucleotides outside the gene matches: 7. The CDR3 DNA reads as TGCGCCAGCAAGATCCTAGCGGGGGGGCCAGAGACCCAGTACTTC. Its translation: CASKILAGGPETQYF.

The chain uses TRBV3-1 (or the pseudogene TRBV3-2) and TRBJ1-5; D ambiguous. Between the trimmed V and J ends, which lost 6 bases and 0 bases, there was a span of 9 bases. The CDR3 covers 14 residues. The V gene's germline CDR1 is LGHDT and CDR2 YNNKEL (reference sequence). CDR3 nucleotides: TGTGCCAGCAGTCGAGATCATAGCAATCAGCCCCAGCATTTT. This encodes CASSRDHSNQPQHF.

The chain combines TRBV19 with TRBJ2-7; TRBD1 might be the D (5 bases). V shed 6 bases and J shed 0 bases, with 9 bases lying between them. The CDR3 consists of 13 residues. CDR1 is LNHDA, CDR2 SQIVND, per germline (reference sequence). CDR3 residues: CASRAQDSYEQYF. CDR3 nucleotide sequence: TGTGCCAGTAGGGCACAGGACTCCTACGAGCAGTACTTC.

V and J are TRBV28 and TRBJ1-4; the D is unclear. The CDR3 has 14 amino acids. The germline CDR1 and CDR2 sequences are MDHEN and SYDVKM. Trimming removed 6 bases at V and 9 bases at J, with 17 bases between. CDR3 in DNA: TGTGCCAGCAGCCCCCTCGGGCAGTCTCAAAAACTGTTTTTT. Translated, it gives CASSPLGQSQKLFF.

This rearrangement joins TRBV2 to TRBJ2-5, with 8 positions matching TRBD1. V trimming: 7 bases; J trimming: 8 bases; junction bases outside the gene matches: 9. There are 13 residues in the CDR3. Germline V lookup: CDR1 SNHLY, CDR2 FYNNEI. CDR3 sequence reads: CASTQGAGRTQYF. The CDR3 DNA reads as TGTGCCAGCACCCAGGGGGCAGGGAGAACCCAGTACTTC.

V gene TRBV3-1 (or the pseudogene TRBV3-2) combines with J gene TRBJ2-4; no clear D. Germline CDR1 LGHDT, CDR2 YNNKEL (reference sequence). The CDR3 is made up of 14 amino acids. The germline V and J ends were trimmed by 0 bases and 0 bases, with 3 bases remaining between them. CDR3 in amino acids: CASSQDRAKNIQYF. DNA for the CDR3: TGTGCCAGCAGCCAAGACCGAGCCAAAAACATTCAGTACTTC.

V gene TRBV3-1 (or the pseudogene TRBV3-2) combines with J gene TRBJ1-6; 8 positions match TRBD1. This CDR3 is built from 14 residues. The junction had 4 bases not matched to a gene; V was cut back by 4 bases and J by 8 bases. Per the germline V gene, CDR1 is LGHDT and CDR2 is YNNKEL (reference sequence). CDR3 sequence: CASSPRDRYSPLHF. The CDR3 bases are TGTGCCAGCAGCCCCCGGGACAGGTATTCACCCCTCCACTTT.

This sequence joins TRBV7-9 and TRBJ1-1; D unresolved. The V gene's germline CDR1 is SEHNR and CDR2 FQNEAQ (reference sequence). V shed 3 bases and J shed 1 base, with 3 bases lying between them. This CDR3 spans 12 amino acids. The CDR3 protein is CASSLENTEAFF. As DNA, the CDR3 is TGTGCCAGCAGCTTGGAGAACACTGAAGCTTTCTTT.

This chain links TRBV27 with TRBJ2-7, with TRBD1 matching over 11 bases. In germline, CDR1 is MNHEY, CDR2 SMNVEV (reference sequence). This CDR3 region has 13 residues. Trimming took 6 bases from V and 5 from J; bases not matched to a gene: 3. CDR3 region: CASRDRGRNEQYF. In DNA, the CDR3 is TGTGCCAGCAGGGACAGGGGGCGAAACGAGCAGTACTTC.

The rearrangement links TRBV7-9 to TRBJ2-3, with D possibly being TRBD1 or TRBD2 (6 bases each). This CDR3 has 15 amino acids. Germline CDR1 SEHNR, CDR2 FQNEAQ (reference sequence). Trimming took off 5 bases at V and 1 base at J, with 13 bases between the two ends. CDR3 nucleotide sequence: TGTGCCAGCAGCCCCGACAGGAGGGGCACAGATACGCAGTATTTT. Protein product: CASSPDRRGTDTQYF.

This rearrangement joins TRBV18 to TRBJ1-2, with TRBD1 as a possible D gene (6 bases). Germline CDR1 is KGHSH and CDR2 is LQKENI. The CDR3 contains 13 residues. V lost 5 bases, J lost 4 bases, and 11 bases lay in between. CDR3 nucleotide sequence: TGTGCCAGCTCAGACGGACAGTTCTATGGCTACACCTTC. Its protein is CASSDGQFYGYTF.

The chain recombines TRBV9 with TRBJ1-5; 8 bases are shared with TRBD1. The CDR3 contains 15 residues. Germline values: CDR1 SGDLS, CDR2 YYNGEE. J lost 7 bases, V lost 5 bases, and 11 bases had no gene match. The CDR3 here is CASSKTGAASQPQHF. In DNA, the CDR3 is TGTGCCAGCAGTAAGACAGGGGCTGCAAGCCAGCCCCAGCATTTT.

The chain combines TRBV5-1 with TRBJ1-3, with D unresolved. V lost 0 bases, J lost 4 bases, and 5 bases lay in between. The length of the CDR3 is 13 residues. Germline V gene lookup returns CDR1 SGHRS and CDR2 YFSETQ. The CDR3 spells CASSLGEGNTIYF. The CDR3 DNA follows: TGCGCCAGCAGCTTGGGTGAGGGAAACACCATATATTTT.

The J gene is TRBJ1-5, the V gene TRBV2, with D hard to call. The CDR3 is 13 residues long. Germline CDR1 reads SNHLY; CDR2 reads FYNNEI. Trimming shortened V by 8 bases and J by 0 bases, and 8 bases separated the two germline ends. CDR3 protein: CASAVVSNQPQHF. Here the CDR3 DNA reads TGTGCCAGCGCGGTAGTTAGCAATCAGCCCCAGCATTTT. Combining the CDR3 with reference TRBV2 and TRBJ1-5 gives the whole variable domain EPEVTQTPSHQVTQMGQEVILRCVPISNHLYFYWYRQILGQKVEFLVSFYNNEISEKSEIFDDQFSVERPDGSNFTLKIRSTKLEDSAMYFCASAVVSNQPQHFGDGTRLSIL.

The rearrangement links TRBV3-1 (or the pseudogene TRBV3-2) to TRBJ1-3; D is undetermined. Germline V gene sequence: CDR1 LGHDT, CDR2 YNNKEL (reference sequence). V was shortened by 5 bases and J by 5 bases, with 22 bases between the two germline ends. The CDR3 runs to 17 residues. The CDR3, as DNA: TGTGCCAGCAGCGGACTTCTTCCCTTACACGCACGAAACACCATATATTTT. It specifies CASSGLLPLHARNTIYF.

The chain links TRBV4-1 to TRBJ2-5; D is perhaps TRBD2 (6 bases). There are 17 residues in the CDR3. CDR1 and CDR2 (germline): MGHRA, YSYEKL. V lost 3 bases, J lost 4 bases, and 21 bases lay in between. The CDR3 bases are TGCGCCAGCAGCCATCCCTTGAAAGGAGGGGATGGAGAGACCCAGTACTTC. Its protein is CASSHPLKGGDGETQYF.

This clone occurred a few times. The identical CDR3 is also encoded by other nucleotide sequences in the sample. This chain links TRBV11-2 with TRBJ1-1; D not resolved. The CDR3 length is 11 residues. Germline V gene data show CDR1 as SGHAT and CDR2 as FQNNGV. Trimming pared 4 bases from V and 7 bases from J, leaving 7 bases between. The CDR3 region is CASSSGVEAFF. The CDR3 bases are TGTGCCAGCAGCTCAGGTGTTGAAGCTTTCTTT.

The V gene is TRBV4-1, the J gene TRBJ2-5, with D unclear. Germline V gene sequence: CDR1 MGHRA, CDR2 YSYEKL. The CDR3 sequence is 14 residues long. V dropped 2 bases and J dropped 5 bases, with 12 bases sitting between them. The CDR3 protein is CASSQTGGGETQYF. CDR3 bases: TGCGCCAGCAGCCAAACGGGTGGCGGCGAGACCCAGTACTTC.

This clone was seen once. This sequence joins TRBV5-1 and TRBJ1-6, with no clear D. Germline V gives CDR1 SGHRS, CDR2 YFSETQ. V was clipped by 0 bases and J by 2 bases, with 6 bases between them. This CDR3 is 15 amino acids long. The CDR3 sequence: CASSLDGAYNSPLHF. In nucleotides, the CDR3 is TGCGCCAGCAGCTTGGACGGAGCCTATAATTCACCCCTCCACTTT.

This chain links TRBV5-4 with TRBJ2-5, with 10 bases aligning to TRBD2. V shed 4 bases, J shed 5 bases, and the junction held 5 bases outside the gene matches. The CDR3 contains 14 residues. Per the germline V gene, CDR1 is SGHNT and CDR2 is YYREEE (reference sequence). The CDR3 reads CASSSGGAGETQYF. The CDR3, as DNA: TGTGCCAGCAGCAGCGGGGGGGCAGGGGAGACCCAGTACTTC.

The chain combines TRBV5-1 with TRBJ1-4; the D is unclear. The CDR3 has 14 residues. Deletions cut 4 bases from V and 3 bases from J, with 10 bases between. CDR1 SGHRS and CDR2 YFSETQ come from the germline V gene. The CDR3 loop reads CASSLAPPNEKLFF. The CDR3 DNA reads TGCGCCAGCAGCCTGGCCCCGCCTAATGAAAAACTGTTTTTT.

The J gene is TRBJ1-1, the V gene TRBV6-6; 7 bases map to TRBD1. With 6 bases clipped from V and 5 bases from J, the junction kept 3 bases outside the gene matches. This CDR3 has 12 amino acids. Germline CDR1 reads MNHNY; CDR2 reads SVGAGI (reference sequence). The CDR3 coding sequence is TGTGCCAGCAGACCAGGGGGGACTGAAGCTTTCTTT. Translated, it gives CASRPGGTEAFF.

V is TRBV6-5 and J is TRBJ1-2, with 8 positions matching TRBD1. Germline V gene sequence: CDR1 MNHEY, CDR2 SVGAGI. Trimming removed 5 bases from V and 5 bases from J; junction bases left unmatched: 7. CDR3 length: 14 amino acids. The CDR3 bases are TGTGCCAGCAGTCCCCGGACAGGGAGTTATGGCTACACCTTC. As protein: CASSPRTGSYGYTF.

This clone was counted a few times. The J gene is TRBJ1-1, the V gene TRBV7-9; possible D gene TRBD1, 6 bases. Deletions cut 1 base from V and 6 bases from J, with 18 bases between. There are 16 residues in the CDR3. Germline V gene data show CDR1 as SEHNR and CDR2 as FQNEAQ (reference sequence). CDR3 nucleotides: TGTGCCAGCAGCTTAGTCCCCCAAGGGGGGGTAGCTGAAGCTTTCTTT. This gives the protein CASSLVPQGGVAEAFF.

This clone was seen once. The chain couples TRBV1 to TRBJ2-1; the table gives TRBD2 as D, unverified against the DNA. TRBV1 is given as a pseudogene. The length of the CDR3 is 18 residues. The CDR3 nucleotides are TGCACCAGCAGCCGCATATTTGGACTAGCGAGCTCCTACAATGAGCAGTTCTTC. Residues: CTSSRIFGLASSYNEQFF.

V usage is TRBV10-2 and J usage is TRBJ1-5, with no clear D. The germline CDR1 and CDR2 sequences are WSHSY and SAAADI. Trimming shortened V by 0 bases and J by 7 bases, and 10 bases separated the two germline ends. The CDR3 extends over 14 amino acids. This CDR3 is CASSESGPGQPQHF. The CDR3 region has the DNA TGCGCCAGCAGTGAGTCAGGGCCCGGGCAGCCCCAGCATTTT.

The gene calls are TRBV5-1 and TRBJ1-1, with unresolved D. Trimming pared 1 base from V and 1 base from J, leaving 14 bases between. The CDR3 consists of 16 residues. Germline V gene lookup returns CDR1 SGHRS and CDR2 YFSETQ. CDR3 amino acids: CASSLPQLNRNTEAFF. The CDR3 DNA follows: TGCGCCAGCAGCTTGCCTCAACTCAACAGGAACACTGAAGCTTTCTTT.